The 10 T cell receptor beta chains given below trace back to one sample, sequenced in a study of vaccination effects on CD4 cells after COVID-19. These receptors have no known antigen. The assay was immunoSEQ multiplex PCR, and TCRdb's table has in-frame clones only and misses some. Here the sample spans about 50,000 clones, nearly 75% being singletons. Culture proceeded for about 11 days, and CD4+ T cells were then isolated. The person was diagnosed with PCR-confirmed SARS-CoV-2 infection between March and December 2020. Participants got two doses of BNT162b2 or mRNA-1273 vaccine. Sequencing was performed on CD4+ T cells from PBMCs cultured without peptide, taken after COVID-19 vaccination. The source of these receptors is a human donor who had a prior SARS-CoV-2 infection.

The V gene is TRBV11-3, the J gene TRBJ2-1; D unclear. The V gene's germline CDR1 is SGHNT and CDR2 YENEEA. The V gene lost 0 bases and the J gene lost 4 bases, with 1 base spanning the gap. The CDR3 extends over 12 amino acids. The CDR3, as DNA: TGTGCCAGCAGCTTAGAATACAATGAGCAGTTCTTC. Translating gives CASSLEYNEQFF.

This clone was detected only once. The chain has TRBV6-5 and TRBJ1-4, with D perhaps matching TRBD1 (5 bases). The CDR3 has 15 amino acids. V lost 4 bases and J lost 4, with 13 bases in between. Germline loops: CDR1 MNHEY, CDR2 SVGAGI. The CDR3 sequence: CASSSQGAYNEKLFF. In DNA form, the CDR3 reads TGTGCCAGCAGTTCCCAGGGCGCCTATAATGAAAAACTGTTTTTT.

The J gene is TRBJ2-1, the V gene TRBV5-4, with 7 bases lining up with TRBD2. The CDR3 has 15 residues. CDR1 and CDR2 (germline): SGHNT, YYREEE (reference sequence). The V and J ends lost 1 base and 7 bases, in that order; junction bases with no gene match: 8. The CDR3 here is CASSLFWGRDNEQFF. DNA of the CDR3: TGTGCCAGCAGCTTGTTCTGGGGGAGGGATAATGAGCAGTTCTTC.

This chain uses TRBV5-5 with TRBJ2-6, with D maybe TRBD1 (5 bases). CDR1 is SGHKS and CDR2 is YYEKEE in the germline V gene (reference sequence). The CDR3 is made up of 17 amino acids. V lost 5 bases and J 1 base, leaving 16 bases between the germline ends. CDR3 protein: CASRYDSGASGANVLTF. As DNA, the CDR3 is TGTGCCAGCAGGTATGATTCTGGGGCGTCTGGGGCCAACGTCCTGACTTTC.

The V call is TRBV5-1, the J call TRBJ1-4; 8 bases line up with TRBD1. V gave up 3 bases and J gave up 6 bases; unmatched junction bases: 4. Germline loops: CDR1 SGHRS, CDR2 YFSETQ. This CDR3 comprises 14 residues. CDR3 DNA: TGCGCCAGCAGCTGGACAGGGAGAGATGAAAAACTGTTTTTT. Its protein is CASSWTGRDEKLFF.

This clone was observed a few times. The J gene is TRBJ1-1, the V gene TRBV5-6, with a possible D match to TRBD1 (5 bases). Trimming cost V 4 bases and J 7 bases, with 14 bases left between them. This CDR3 has 13 amino acids. Per the germline V gene, CDR1 is SGHDT and CDR2 is YYEEEE. CDR3 nucleotide sequence: TGTGCCAGCAGCGGGTACCGGGGGTTTGAAGCTTTCTTT. This gives the protein CASSGYRGFEAFF.

The gene calls are TRBV7-2 and TRBJ2-1; tentatively, D is TRBD2 (5 bases). The germline V and J ends were trimmed by 3 bases and 10 bases, with 13 bases remaining between them. The CDR3 spans 13 residues. Germline V gives CDR1 SGHTA, CDR2 FQGNSA. The CDR3 region is CASSFRREREQFF. DNA for the CDR3: TGTGCCAGCAGCTTCAGACGGGAAAGGGAGCAGTTCTTC.

This sequence joins TRBV5-1 and TRBJ2-1; D uncertain. Per the germline V gene, CDR1 is SGHRS and CDR2 is YFSETQ. The CDR3 spans 16 residues. V shed 2 bases and J shed 0 bases, with 12 bases lying between them. The CDR3 nucleotides read TGCGCCAGCAGCTTTGACTCAATAAGCTCCTACAATGAGCAGTTCTTC. Translation gives CASSFDSISSYNEQFF.

The V call is TRBV5-5, the J call TRBJ1-1, with D unresolved. The germline V and J ends were trimmed by 3 bases and 3 bases, with 9 bases remaining between them. The CDR3 runs 13 residues. In germline, CDR1 is SGHKS, CDR2 YYEKEE (reference sequence). The CDR3 DNA sequence: TGTGCCAGCAGCTGGCTCTCGGACACTGAAGCTTTCTTT. This codes for CASSWLSDTEAFF.

This clone turned up a few times. The rearrangement joins TRBV2 to TRBJ1-6; D unresolved. The CDR3 runs to 12 residues. Trimming stripped 7 bases from V and 6 bases from J, with 7 bases between. Germline loops: CDR1 SNHLY, CDR2 FYNNEI. CDR3: CASTPANSPLHF. The CDR3 DNA reads as TGTGCCAGCACTCCGGCTAATTCACCCCTCCACTTT.